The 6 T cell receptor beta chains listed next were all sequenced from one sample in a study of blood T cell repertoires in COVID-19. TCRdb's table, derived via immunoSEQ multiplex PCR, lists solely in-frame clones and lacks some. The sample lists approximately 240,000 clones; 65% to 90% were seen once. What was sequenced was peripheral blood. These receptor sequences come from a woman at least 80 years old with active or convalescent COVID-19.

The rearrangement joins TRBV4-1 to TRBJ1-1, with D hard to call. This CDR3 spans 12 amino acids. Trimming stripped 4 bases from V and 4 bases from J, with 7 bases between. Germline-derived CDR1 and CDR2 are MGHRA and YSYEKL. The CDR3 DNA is TGCGCCAGCAGCCGTGGTAGCACTGAAGCTTTCTTT. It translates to CASSRGSTEAFF.

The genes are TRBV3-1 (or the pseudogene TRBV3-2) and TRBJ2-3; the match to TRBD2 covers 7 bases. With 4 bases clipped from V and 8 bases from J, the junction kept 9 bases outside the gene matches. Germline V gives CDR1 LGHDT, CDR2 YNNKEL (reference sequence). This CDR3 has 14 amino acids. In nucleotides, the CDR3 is TGTGCCAGCAGCCCCTTGGCGGGAGATCTTACGCAGTATTTT. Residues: CASSPLAGDLTQYF.

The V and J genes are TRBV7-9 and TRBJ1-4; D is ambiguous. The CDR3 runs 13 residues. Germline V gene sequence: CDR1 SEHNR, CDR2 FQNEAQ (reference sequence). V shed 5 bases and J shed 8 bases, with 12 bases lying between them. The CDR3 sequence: CASSVGEWEKLFF. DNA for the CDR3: TGTGCCAGCAGCGTAGGAGAGTGGGAAAAACTGTTTTTT.

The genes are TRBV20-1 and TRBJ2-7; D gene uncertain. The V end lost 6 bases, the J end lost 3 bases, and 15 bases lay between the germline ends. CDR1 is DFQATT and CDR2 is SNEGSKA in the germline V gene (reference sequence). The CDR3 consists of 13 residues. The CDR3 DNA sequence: TGCAGTGCCAGTGATCCTCCCCGCTACGAGCAGTACTTC. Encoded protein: CSASDPPRYEQYF.

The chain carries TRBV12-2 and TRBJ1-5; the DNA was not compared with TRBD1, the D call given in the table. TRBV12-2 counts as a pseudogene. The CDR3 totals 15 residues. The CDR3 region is CASREVVQGPQPQHF. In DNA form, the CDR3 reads TGTGCAAGTCGCGAAGTGGTACAGGGGCCTCAGCCCCAGCATTTT.

The CDR3, as DNA: TGTGCCAGTAGTATACGAGGAAGCAAGAACACCGGGGAGCTGTTTTTT. It yields the protein CASSIRGSKNTGELFF. The genes are TRBV19 and TRBJ2-2; no firm D call. This CDR3 has 16 amino acids. Deletions cut 2 bases from V and 1 base from J, with 11 bases between. Germline V lookup: CDR1 LNHDA, CDR2 SQIVND (reference sequence). Together with reference TRBV19 and TRBJ2-2, the CDR3 gives the full variable domain: DGGITQSPKYLFRKEGQNVTLSCEQNLNHDAMYWYRQDPGQGLRLIYYSQIVNDFQKGDIAEGYSVSREKKESFPLTVTSAQKNPTAFYLCASSIRGSKNTGELFFGEGSRLTVL.